The present T cell receptor beta chain was sequenced within a study of T cell repertoires in cytomegalovirus infection. Study background: CMV infection together with matching HLA type was indicated by public TCR beta signatures. General study results and limits: Predominance within the ex vivo response was attributable to HLA-C-restricted CMV-specific TCR beta clonotypes.

Comment on this clonotype: Its cognate antigen is unknown.

MiXCR, run by TCRdb on the reads, gives a single entry per CDR3 protein. The repertoire includes some 250,000 distinct CDR3 sequences, over 8% of them detected once, and around 16% sits in the top ten. The CDR3 extends over 15 amino acids. V dropped 2 bases and J dropped 3 bases, with 12 bases sitting between them. Germline V CDR1 and CDR2: SGHTA, FQGNSA. The sequence derives from a human donor in good health (CMV status not recorded). Some clones in this sample may be carry-over from other donors' samples. The chain has TRBV7-2 and TRBJ2-3, with D perhaps given as TRBD1 or TRBD2 (5 bases each). The sequenced sample consisted of PBMCs. CDR3 loop: CASSLPSGPTDTQYF. CDR3 nucleotide sequence: TGTGCCAGCAGCTTACCTTCGGGGCCGACAGATACGCAGTATTTT. Looking up the rest from reference TRBV7-2 and TRBJ2-3 gives the full variable domain: GAGVSQSPSNKVTEKGKDVELRCDPISGHTALYWYRQSLGQGLEFLIYFQGNSAPDKSGLPSDRFSAERTGGSVSTLTIQRTQQEDSAVYLCASSLPSGPTDTQYFGPGTRLTVL.